This record concerns one TCR beta chain sequence. Measured with immunoSEQ multiplex PCR; TCRdb has only the in-frame clones, and not every one. The sample lists about 110,000 clones; about 85% were seen once. This specimen comes from a study of PD-L1 blockade in urothelial cancer. Germline CDR1 reads KGHSH; CDR2 reads LQKENI. CDR3 length: 15 residues. V dropped 2 bases and J dropped 3 bases, with 13 bases sitting between them. This receptor was obtained from a man over 45 with urothelial cancer. This chain joins TRBV18 and TRBJ1-1; the D gene is possibly TRBD1 (6 bases). This material consisted of PBMCs, taken around atezolizumab (anti-PD-L1) treatment. The CDR3 coding sequence is TGTGCCAGCTCACCAATAATGAACAGGGACACTGAAGCTTTCTTT. Translating it yields CASSPIMNRDTEAFF.